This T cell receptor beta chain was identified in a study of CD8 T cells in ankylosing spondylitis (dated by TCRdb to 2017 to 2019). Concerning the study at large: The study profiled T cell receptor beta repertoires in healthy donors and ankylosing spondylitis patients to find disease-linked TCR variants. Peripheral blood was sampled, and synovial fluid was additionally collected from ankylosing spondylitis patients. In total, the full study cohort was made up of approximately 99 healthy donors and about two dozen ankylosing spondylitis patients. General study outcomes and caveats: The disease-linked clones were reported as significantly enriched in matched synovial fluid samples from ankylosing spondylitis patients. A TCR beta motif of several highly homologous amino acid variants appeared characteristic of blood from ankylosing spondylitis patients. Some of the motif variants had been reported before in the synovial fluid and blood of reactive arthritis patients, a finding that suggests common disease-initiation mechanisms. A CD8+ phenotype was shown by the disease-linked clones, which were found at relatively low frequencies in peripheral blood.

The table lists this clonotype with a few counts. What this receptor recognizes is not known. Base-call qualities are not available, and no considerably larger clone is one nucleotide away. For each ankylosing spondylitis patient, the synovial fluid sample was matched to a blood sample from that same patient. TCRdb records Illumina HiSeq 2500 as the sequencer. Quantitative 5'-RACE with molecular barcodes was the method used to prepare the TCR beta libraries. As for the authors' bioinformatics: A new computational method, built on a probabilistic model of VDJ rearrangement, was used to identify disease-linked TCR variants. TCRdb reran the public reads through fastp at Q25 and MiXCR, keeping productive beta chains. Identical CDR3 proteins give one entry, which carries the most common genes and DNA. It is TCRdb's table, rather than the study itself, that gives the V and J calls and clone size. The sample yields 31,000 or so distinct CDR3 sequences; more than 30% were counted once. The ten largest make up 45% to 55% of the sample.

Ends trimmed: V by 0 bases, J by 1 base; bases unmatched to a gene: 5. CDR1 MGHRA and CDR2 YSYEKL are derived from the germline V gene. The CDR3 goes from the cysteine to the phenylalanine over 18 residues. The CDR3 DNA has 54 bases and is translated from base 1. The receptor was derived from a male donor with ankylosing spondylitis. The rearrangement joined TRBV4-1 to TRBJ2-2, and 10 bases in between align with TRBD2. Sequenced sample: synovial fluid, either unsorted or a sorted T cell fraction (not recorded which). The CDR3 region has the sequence CASSQDRAGGENTGELFF. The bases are TGCGCCAGCAGCCAAGATAGAGCGGGAGGGGAGAACACCGGGGAGCTGTTTTTT.